This T cell receptor (beta chain) emerged from a study of OX40 agonist ivuxolimab in advanced cancers. On the study more broadly: At doses from 0.01 to 10 mg/kg, patients were given intravenous ivuxolimab every 2 weeks.

This clone was detected once. Libraries were prepared by immunoSEQ multiplex PCR; TCRdb keeps only in-frame clonotypes and omits some of them. This sample has about 62,000 clones; more than 85% occur once, and the top ten carry roughly 0.6%. The CDR3 is 12 amino acids. Trimming removed 4 bases at V and 0 bases at J, with 1 base between. Germline-derived CDR1 and CDR2 are SGHRS and YFSETQ. This rearrangement joins TRBV5-1 to TRBJ2-2, with D uncertain. The source was CD4+ or CD8+ T cells sorted from blood, collected in a trial of the OX40 agonist ivuxolimab. The clonotype was recovered from an adult with an advanced solid tumor such as melanoma, head and neck, liver or kidney cancer. CDR3 sequence: CASSPNTGELFF. CDR3 DNA sequence: TGCGCCAGCAGCCCGAACACCGGGGAGCTGTTTTTT.